This TCR beta chain was sequenced in a study of T cell responses to AZD1222 COVID-19 vaccine. Regarding the study as a whole: Without day 14 samples, only post-peak T cell repertoires were studied. Mostly white British, mostly female donors; authors suggested clonal diversity may be underestimated.

Sequenced by immunoSEQ multiplex PCR; TCRdb stores in-frame clones only, minus some. Of about 51,000 clones detected, 85% to 90% appear once; the ten largest clones hold roughly 1.1%. Turning to this clone: Its antigen is as yet unknown.

Second doses at about 4 or about 12 weeks were pooled. With 4 bases clipped from V and 0 bases from J, the junction kept 10 bases outside the gene matches. Looked up from germline, CDR1 is MRHNA and CDR2 is SNTAGT. This CDR3 has 18 residues. The V and J genes are TRBV6-4 and TRBJ2-7; 12 bases fit TRBD2. This TCR derives from an adult who received the AZD1222 COVID-19 vaccine. The sample was peripheral blood, taken 28 days after the second AZD1222 dose. CDR3 bases: TGTGCCAGCAGTGGGGCTAGCGGGAGGGACACAAGCTCCTACGAGCAGTACTTC. Its protein product is CASSGASGRDTSSYEQYF.